Listed below are T cell receptor beta chains from one sample, sequenced in a study of blood T cell repertoires in COVID-19. Sequenced by immunoSEQ multiplex PCR; TCRdb stores in-frame clones only, minus some. The sample carries about 370,000 clones, more than 75% recorded once. Sequencing was performed on peripheral blood. All receptors derive from a woman between 25 and 40 years old with COVID-19, enrolled during active disease. Both conserved end residues are part of each CDR3. D genes are given only for firm matches. Where a row states a size, it is once, few, many or the class of an expanded clone; other rows omit it.

TRBJ1-5 - TRBV28 - CASKDYGGNQPQHF TGTGCCAGCAAGGACTATGGAGGCAATCAGCCCCAGCATTTT
TRBJ2-1 - TRBV7-3 - CASSELGYKNEQFF TGTGCCAGCAGCGAATTGGGCTACAAGAATGAGCAGTTCTTC
TRBJ2-3 - TRBV7-9 - CASSFSADTQYF TGTGCCAGCAGCTTTTCGGCAGATACGCAGTATTTT
TRBJ2-1 - TRBV4-1 - CASSQVGEGVYNEQFF TGCGCCAGCAGCCAAGTGGGAGAGGGAGTCTACAATGAGCAGTTCTTC
TRBJ1-2 - TRBV2 - CASRQSNYGYTF TGTGCCAGCAGACAGAGCAACTATGGCTACACCTTC
TRBJ1-1 - TRBV5-1 - CASSLGGQLWTEAFF TGCGCCAGCAGCTTGGGGGGGCAGTTGTGGACTGAAGCTTTCTTT
TRBJ1-2 - TRBV2 TRBD1 CASSQQGFRTDYGYTF TGTGCCAGCAGTCAACAGGGGTTCCGAACTGACTATGGCTACACCTTC
TRBJ1-6 - TRBV7-6 TRBD1 CASSLGQDNSPLHF TGTGCCAGCAGCTTGGGACAGGATAATTCACCCCTCCACTTT
TRBJ1-6 few TRBV6-5 TRBD1 CASRAGTGSSPLHF TGTGCCAGCAGGGCCGGGACAGGAAGTTCACCCCTCCACTTT
TRBJ2-5 - TRBV11-2 - CASSRGGSQETQYF TGTGCCAGCAGCCGCGGTGGCAGCCAAGAGACCCAGTACTTC
TRBJ2-4 - TRBV11-3 TRBD1 CASSRGQAENIQYF TGTGCCAGCAGCCGTGGACAGGCGGAAAACATTCAGTACTTC